Shown below are 29 T cell receptor beta chains from a single sample sequenced in a study of CD8+ T cells in alopecia areata. Extraction of RNA preceded its reverse transcription into cDNA, which served as the sequencing template. Measured with immunoSEQ multiplex PCR; TCRdb has only the in-frame clones, and not every one. The sample contains around 170,000 clones, approximately 49% of which appear only once. Treatment here: oral pan-JAK inhibitor, 5-10 mg twice daily. Material: CD8+ T cells sorted from blood, obtained at week 52, from a patient treated with tofacitinib. Every receptor here comes from a human donor with alopecia areata.

This clone has more than one count but fewer than ten. The V call is TRBV7-9, the J call TRBJ2-3; D uncertain. Trimming pared 5 bases from V and 0 bases from J, leaving 12 bases between. Germline lookup yields CDR1 SEHNR and CDR2 FQNEAQ (reference sequence). The CDR3 extends over 15 amino acids. CDR3 in amino acids: CASSQGTASTDTQYF. CDR3 in DNA: TGTGCCAGCAGCCAAGGAACCGCTAGCACAGATACGCAGTATTTT.

This clone was counted only a few times. The chain combines TRBV29-1 with TRBJ2-1, with a tentative D call TRBD1 (6 bases). Germline V gene data show CDR1 as SQVTM and CDR2 as ANQGSEA. This CDR3 contains 13 residues. V shed 3 bases and J shed 3 bases, with 9 bases lying between them. The CDR3 region has the DNA TGCAGCGTTGAGTACAGGGTCTACAATGAGCAGTTCTTC. Its translation: CSVEYRVYNEQFF.

This chain links TRBV7-8 with TRBJ2-7; D possibly corresponds to TRBD2 (5 bases). The length of the CDR3 is 13 residues. Trimming cost V 2 bases and J 7 bases, with 12 bases left between them. CDR1 is SGHVS, CDR2 FQNEAQ, per germline. CDR3 residues: CASSLNRGYEQYF. In nucleotides, the CDR3 is TGTGCCAGCAGCTTAAACAGAGGGTATGAGCAGTACTTC.

The V and J genes are TRBV14 and TRBJ1-1; a possible D gene is TRBD1 (5 bases). Trimming cost V 5 bases and J 4 bases, with 11 bases left between them. The CDR3 covers 13 residues. CDR1 and CDR2 (germline): SGHDN, FVKESK. The CDR3 DNA reads TGTGCCAGCAGCGGGCAGGGTGGCACTGAAGCTTTCTTT. This translates into CASSGQGGTEAFF.

In its sample, this clone was seen a few times. The J gene is TRBJ2-2, the V gene TRBV19, with TRBD1 matching 8 bases. The CDR3 is made up of 16 amino acids. J lost 5 bases, V lost 4 bases, and 9 bases had no gene match. Germline V CDR1 and CDR2: LNHDA, SQIVND (reference sequence). The CDR3 DNA reads as TGTGCCAGTAGTACCCGGACAGGGTCTGATACCGGGGAGCTGTTTTTT. Its protein product is CASSTRTGSDTGELFF.

The chain combines TRBV5-6 with TRBJ2-5; the match to TRBD2 covers 14 bases. Germline V gene sequence: CDR1 SGHDT, CDR2 YYEEEE. This CDR3 is built from 19 residues. Trimming took 3 bases from V and 4 from J; bases not matched to a gene: 14. CDR3: CASSSASGLAGVRGETQYF. The CDR3 DNA reads as TGTGCCAGCAGCTCAGCGTCGGGACTAGCGGGGGTGAGAGGAGAGACCCAGTACTTC.

This clone was observed a few times. V gene TRBV15 combines with J gene TRBJ1-5; D ambiguous. This CDR3 is built from 15 residues. Between the trimmed V and J ends, which lost 3 bases and 7 bases, there was a span of 16 bases. Germline V gene sequence: CDR1 LNHNV, CDR2 YYDKDF (reference sequence). The CDR3 coding sequence is TGTGCCACCAGCAGGGTGGAGGAGGGCGTGCAGCCCCAGCATTTT. Translating it yields CATSRVEEGVQPQHF.

V is TRBV27 and J is TRBJ1-5; 8 nucleotides line up with TRBD1. The CDR3 length is 14 residues. Germline CDR1 is MNHEY and CDR2 is SMNVEV (reference sequence). V dropped 5 bases and J dropped 3; count of bases not matched to a gene: 3. CDR3 in amino acids: CASSPQGANQPQHF. CDR3 DNA: TGTGCCAGCAGTCCCCAGGGGGCCAATCAGCCCCAGCATTTT.

This sequence joins TRBV5-1 and TRBJ2-1; D is unclear. Germline CDR1 is SGHRS and CDR2 is YFSETQ. The CDR3 length is 13 residues. V was trimmed by 4 bases and J by 5 bases, leaving 10 bases between them. CDR3 residues: CASSPDGHNEQFF. The CDR3 DNA reads as TGCGCCAGCAGCCCGGACGGCCACAATGAGCAGTTCTTC.

The V gene is TRBV10-3, the J gene TRBJ1-1; 8 bases agree with TRBD1. The germline CDR1 and CDR2 sequences are ENHRY and SYGVKD. V gave up 3 bases and J gave up 2 bases; unmatched junction bases: 5. This CDR3 is built from 15 residues. CDR3 amino acids: CAISDPQGANTEAFF. The CDR3 region has the DNA TGTGCCATCAGTGATCCTCAGGGGGCAAACACTGAAGCTTTCTTT.

Turning to this clone: Other DNA sequences in the sample encode the same CDR3. The rearrangement links TRBV30 to TRBJ2-7; D uncertain. The length of the CDR3 is 14 residues. Germline lookup yields CDR1 GTSNPN and CDR2 SVGIG (reference sequence). V lost 0 bases to trimming and J lost 2 bases, with 11 bases between them. CDR3 region: CAWSVIDGPYEQYF. CDR3 sequence (DNA): TGTGCCTGGAGTGTAATTGACGGACCCTACGAGCAGTACTTC. Filled out from reference TRBV30 and TRBJ2-7, the complete variable domain reads SQTIHQWPATLVQPVGSPLSLECTVEGTSNPNLYWYRQAAGRGLQLLFYSVGIGQISSEVPQNLSASRPQDRQFILSSKKLLLSDSGFYLCAWSVIDGPYEQYFGPGTRLTVT.

The V and J genes are TRBV6-1 and TRBJ1-2; D possibly corresponds to TRBD1 (6 bases). Germline V gene data show CDR1 as MNHNS and CDR2 as SASEGT. V was clipped by 3 bases and J by 8 bases, with 19 bases between them. The CDR3 runs 15 residues. The CDR3, as DNA: TGTGCCAGCAGTGAGGTCCCGGATGGGGGCGAAGGCTACACCTTC. It translates to CASSEVPDGGEGYTF.

J is TRBJ2-1 and V is TRBV27; D perhaps matches TRBD2 (7 bases). Trimming pared 5 bases from V and 6 bases from J, leaving 23 bases between. The CDR3 runs 17 residues. Germline CDR1 reads MNHEY; CDR2 reads SMNVEV (reference sequence). CDR3 in amino acids: CASSPGFRGLLLNEQFF. For the CDR3, the DNA is TGTGCCAGCAGTCCCGGTTTCAGGGGACTACTCCTCAATGAGCAGTTCTTC.

This chain uses TRBV30 with TRBJ2-3; D tentatively fits TRBD1 or TRBD2 (5 bases each). V lost 0 bases to trimming and J lost 2 bases, with 12 bases between them. The germline V gene has CDR1 GTSNPN and CDR2 SVGIG (reference sequence). This CDR3 is 15 amino acids long. The CDR3: CAWSVMGPDTDTQYF. As DNA, the CDR3 is TGTGCCTGGAGTGTTATGGGACCTGACACAGATACGCAGTATTTT.

The chain has TRBV27 and TRBJ1-5; D is uncertain. Germline lookup yields CDR1 MNHEY and CDR2 SMNVEV (reference sequence). Trimming left V 0 bases short and J 2 bases short, with 8 bases between. CDR3 length: 15 amino acids. The CDR3 nucleotides are TGTGCCAGCAGTTTATCTCGCCTAGGCAATCAGCCCCAGCATTTT. Its translation: CASSLSRLGNQPQHF.

J is TRBJ1-1 and V is TRBV9, with TRBD1 as a possible D gene (6 bases). This CDR3 is built from 13 residues. Germline CDR1 reads SGDLS; CDR2 reads YYNGEE. With 4 bases removed from V and 4 bases from J, the gap between germline ends came to 11 bases. The CDR3 reads CASSLTGFTEAFF. The CDR3 DNA reads TGTGCCAGCAGCTTAACAGGGTTCACTGAAGCTTTCTTT.

This clone was counted only a few times. This sequence joins TRBV12-5 and TRBJ1-2; D call uncertain. Trimming shortened V by 10 bases and J by 5 bases, and 17 bases separated the two germline ends. Per germline, CDR1 LGHNT and CDR2 FRNRAP. There are 13 residues in the CDR3. The CDR3 DNA sequence: TGTGCTACTCGCGTCCCTCCCTCATATGGCTACACCTTC. Its translation: CATRVPPSYGYTF.

The CDR3: CASSGSNDNEQFF. Written as DNA, the CDR3 is TGTGCCAGCAGCGGTAGTAACGACAATGAGCAGTTCTTC. The chain has TRBV9 and TRBJ2-1, with unresolved D. The CDR3 has 13 residues. Germline V gene data show CDR1 as SGDLS and CDR2 as YYNGEE. The ends were cut back, 3 bases at V and 5 bases at J, with 9 bases in the middle.

This clone turned up a few times. This chain uses TRBV6-5 with TRBJ2-1; D gene unclear. The germline V gene encodes CDR1 MNHEY and CDR2 SVGAGI. The CDR3 totals 13 residues. Trimming stripped 2 bases from V and 4 bases from J, with 6 bases between. The CDR3 loop reads CASSYRTYNEQFF. Here the CDR3 DNA reads TGTGCCAGCAGTTACCGTACGTACAATGAGCAGTTCTTC.

The rearrangement uses TRBV7-6 and TRBJ1-5; D is unclear. Germline V gene sequence: CDR1 SGHVS, CDR2 FNYEAQ. V lost 1 base to trimming and J lost 6 bases, with 10 bases between them. This CDR3 has 14 residues. The CDR3 loop is CASSLDAEGQPQHF. As DNA, the CDR3 is TGTGCCAGCAGCTTAGACGCGGAGGGTCAGCCCCAGCATTTT. The entire variable domain, with the rest obtained from reference TRBV7-6 and TRBJ1-5, is as follows: GAGVSQSPRYKVTKRGQDVALRCDPISGHVSLYWYRQALGQGPEFLTYFNYEAQQDKSGLPNDRFSAERPEGSISTLTIQRTEQRDSAMYRCASSLDAEGQPQHFGDGTRLSIL.

This chain joins TRBV20-1 and TRBJ2-5; D gene unclear. This CDR3 has 11 residues. Per germline, CDR1 DFQATT and CDR2 SNEGSKA (reference sequence). V was cut by 2 bases and J by 1 base, with 2 bases left in between. The chain's CDR3 is CSARPQETQYF. In nucleotides, the CDR3 is TGCAGTGCTAGACCCCAAGAGACCCAGTACTTC.

The genes are TRBV19 and TRBJ1-5; 7 bases align to TRBD1. V was clipped by 5 bases and J by 6 bases; unmatched bases: 7. The CDR3 extends over 14 amino acids. The germline gives CDR1 LNHDA, CDR2 SQIVND (reference sequence). The CDR3 DNA reads as TGTGCCAGTAGTCTGACAGGGACTCCTCAGCCCCAGCATTTT. It specifies CASSLTGTPQPQHF.

The rearrangement uses TRBV30 and TRBJ1-5; 7 nucleotides match TRBD1. The CDR3 sequence is 16 residues long. The V segment lost 3 bases and the J segment 9 bases; nucleotides outside the gene matches: 17. The V gene's germline CDR1 is GTSNPN and CDR2 SVGIG (reference sequence). This chain's CDR3 is CAWSGAGQDPNLPQHF. CDR3 DNA: TGTGCCTGGAGCGGAGCCGGACAGGACCCCAACCTGCCCCAGCATTTT.

The V and J genes are TRBV29-1 and TRBJ2-3, with TRBD2 matching 7 bases. CDR1 is SQVTM and CDR2 is ANQGSEA in the germline V gene. The CDR3 consists of 14 residues. Losses at the gene ends were 6 bases for V and 3 bases for J; bases not matched to a gene: 9. The DNA of the CDR3 is TGCAGCGTCTATATCGGGGGGTCTACAGATACGCAGTATTTT. Translated, it gives CSVYIGGSTDTQYF.

This clone was found a few times. This chain links TRBV5-6 with TRBJ1-4; D not resolved. V was trimmed by 0 bases and J by 10 bases, leaving 7 bases between them. Germline assignment: CDR1 SGHDT and CDR2 YYEEEE. The CDR3 has 12 residues. In nucleotides, the CDR3 is TGTGCCAGCAGCTTGGTTCCCGGAAAACTGTTTTTT. It is translated as CASSLVPGKLFF. Using reference TRBV5-6 and TRBJ1-4 for the parts outside the CDR3, the full variable domain is DAGVTQSPTHLIKTRGQQVTLRCSPKSGHDTVSWYQQALGQGPQFIFQYYEEEERQRGNFPDRFSGHQFPNYSSELNVNALLLGDSALYLCASSLVPGKLFFGSGTQLSVL.

The chain couples TRBV7-8 to TRBJ2-2; 7 bases fit TRBD2. The CDR3 contains 17 residues. J was trimmed by 2 bases and V by 5 bases; bases with no gene match: 11. Germline CDR1 reads SGHVS; CDR2 reads FQNEAQ. The chain's CDR3 is CASSPSRAGVNTGELFF. DNA of the CDR3: TGTGCCAGCAGCCCCTCGCGTGCGGGGGTCAACACCGGGGAGCTGTTTTTT. The full variable domain, completed using reference TRBV7-8 and TRBJ2-2, is GAGVSQSPRYKVAKRGQDVALRCDPISGHVSLFWYQQALGQGPEFLTYFQNEAQLDKSGLPSDRFFAERPEGSVSTLKIQRTQQEDSAVYLCASSPSRAGVNTGELFFGEGSRLTVL.

The V gene is TRBV7-2, the J gene TRBJ2-5; possible D gene TRBD1, 5 bases. V lost 1 base, J lost 5 bases, and 17 bases lay in between. From germline, CDR1 is SGHTA and CDR2 FQGNSA. CDR3 length: 16 amino acids. CDR3 residues: CASSLGAQGLWETQYF. DNA of the CDR3: TGTGCCAGCAGCTTAGGGGCCCAGGGCCTCTGGGAGACCCAGTACTTC.

The rearrangement uses TRBV30 and TRBJ1-3, with D unresolved. Germline assignment: CDR1 GTSNPN and CDR2 SVGIG (reference sequence). This CDR3 spans 15 amino acids. The germline V and J ends were trimmed by 0 bases and 4 bases, with 13 bases remaining between them. The CDR3 protein is CAWSVLEGSGNTIYF. CDR3 nucleotides: TGTGCCTGGAGTGTACTAGAGGGTTCCGGAAACACCATATATTTT.

The sample holds a few counts of this clone. This chain links TRBV29-1 with TRBJ2-5; D is ambiguous. CDR1 is SQVTM and CDR2 is ANQGSEA in the germline V gene. The CDR3 has 13 residues. Trimming took 4 bases from V and 4 from J, leaving 13 bases between them. In nucleotides, the CDR3 is TGCAGCGTTGTCGCAGGATGGGGAGAGACCCAGTACTTC. It is translated as CSVVAGWGETQYF.